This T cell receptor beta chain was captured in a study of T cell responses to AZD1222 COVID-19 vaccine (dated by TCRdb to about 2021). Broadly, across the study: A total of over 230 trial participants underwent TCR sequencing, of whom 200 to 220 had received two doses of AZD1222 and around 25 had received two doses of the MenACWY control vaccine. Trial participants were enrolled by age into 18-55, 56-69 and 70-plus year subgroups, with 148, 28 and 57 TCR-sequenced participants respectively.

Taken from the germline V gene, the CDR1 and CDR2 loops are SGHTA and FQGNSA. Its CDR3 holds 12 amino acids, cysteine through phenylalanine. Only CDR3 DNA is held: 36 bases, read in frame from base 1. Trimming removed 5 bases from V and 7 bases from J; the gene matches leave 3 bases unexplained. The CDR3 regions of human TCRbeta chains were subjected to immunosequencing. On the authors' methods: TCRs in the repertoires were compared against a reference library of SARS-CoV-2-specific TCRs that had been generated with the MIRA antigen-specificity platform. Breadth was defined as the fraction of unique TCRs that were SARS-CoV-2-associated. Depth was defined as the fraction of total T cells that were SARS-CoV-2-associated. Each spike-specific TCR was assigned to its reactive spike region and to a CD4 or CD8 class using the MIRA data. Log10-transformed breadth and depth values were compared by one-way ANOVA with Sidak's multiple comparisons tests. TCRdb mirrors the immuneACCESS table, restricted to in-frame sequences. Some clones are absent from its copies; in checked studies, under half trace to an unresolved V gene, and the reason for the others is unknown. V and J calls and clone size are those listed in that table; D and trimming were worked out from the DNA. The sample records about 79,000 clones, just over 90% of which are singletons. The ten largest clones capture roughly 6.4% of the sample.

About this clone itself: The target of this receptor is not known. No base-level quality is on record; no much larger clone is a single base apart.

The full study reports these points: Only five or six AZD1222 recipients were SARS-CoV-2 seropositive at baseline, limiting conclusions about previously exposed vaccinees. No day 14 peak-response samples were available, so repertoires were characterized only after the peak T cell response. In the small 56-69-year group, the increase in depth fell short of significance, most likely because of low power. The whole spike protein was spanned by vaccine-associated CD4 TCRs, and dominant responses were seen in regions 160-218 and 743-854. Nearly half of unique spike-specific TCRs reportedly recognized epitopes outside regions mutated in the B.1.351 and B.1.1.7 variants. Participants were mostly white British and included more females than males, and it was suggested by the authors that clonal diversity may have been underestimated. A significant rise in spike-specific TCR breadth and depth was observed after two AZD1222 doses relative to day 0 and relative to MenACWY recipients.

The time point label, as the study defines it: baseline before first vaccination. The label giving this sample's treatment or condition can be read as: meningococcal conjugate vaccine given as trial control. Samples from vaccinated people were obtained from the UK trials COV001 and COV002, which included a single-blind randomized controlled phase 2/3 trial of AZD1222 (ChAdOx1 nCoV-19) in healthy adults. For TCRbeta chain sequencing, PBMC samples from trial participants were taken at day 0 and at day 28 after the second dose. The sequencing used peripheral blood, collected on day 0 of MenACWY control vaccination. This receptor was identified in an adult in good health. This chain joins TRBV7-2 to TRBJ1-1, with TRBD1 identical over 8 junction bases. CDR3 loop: CASSHDRGEAFF. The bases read TGTGCCAGCAGCCACGACAGGGGTGAAGCTTTCTTT.